What follows are 11 T cell receptor beta chains derived from one specimen sequenced in a study of siplizumab effects on memory and regulatory T cells. Assay used: immunoSEQ multiplex PCR; TCRdb lists only in-frame clones, some missing. Here the sample spans 94,000 or so clones, over 85% being singletons. The sample taken for sequencing was CD8+ T cells sorted from blood. These receptor sequences come from a human donor in good health.

The chain couples TRBV29-1 to TRBJ1-1, with D tentatively TRBD1 (6 bases). Germline V gene data show CDR1 as SQVTM and CDR2 as ANQGSEA. V was clipped by 4 bases and J by 1 base, with 10 bases between them. The CDR3 totals 13 residues. CDR3 amino acids: CSVAGTRNTEAFF. The CDR3 nucleotides read TGCAGCGTTGCCGGGACACGGAACACTGAAGCTTTCTTT.

The V gene is TRBV19, the J gene TRBJ1-1; D not certain. V was shortened by 10 bases and J by 4 bases, with 19 bases between the two germline ends. Germline V gene lookup returns CDR1 LNHDA and CDR2 SQIVND (reference sequence). The CDR3 spans 14 residues. CDR3 amino acids: CATSQGHKSTEAFF. The DNA of the CDR3 is TGTGCCACCTCCCAAGGGCACAAGAGCACTGAAGCTTTCTTT.

The chain links TRBV5-1 to TRBJ1-1; D may be TRBD1 (5 bases). The CDR3 runs 15 residues. Trimming removed 4 bases at V and 0 bases at J, with 13 bases between. Germline V gives CDR1 SGHRS, CDR2 YFSETQ. CDR3 bases: TGCGCCAGCAGCCCCCTAGACAGCGTGAACACTGAAGCTTTCTTT. Amino acid sequence: CASSPLDSVNTEAFF.

The chain joins TRBV6-1 to TRBJ1-2, with D perhaps TRBD1 (5 bases). The CDR3 contains 16 residues. The germline CDR1 and CDR2 sequences are MNHNS and SASEGT. Trimming pared 1 base from V and 2 bases from J, leaving 14 bases between. CDR3 coding DNA: TGTGCCAGCAGTGAAGTTCTACAGGTACCCAACTATGGCTACACCTTC. Translation gives CASSEVLQVPNYGYTF.

The CDR3 loop reads CASILENQPQHF. CDR3 nucleotides: TGTGCCAGCATCCTAGAGAATCAGCCCCAGCATTTT. The chain joins TRBV5-4 to TRBJ1-5; no clear D. The V gene's germline CDR1 is SGHNT and CDR2 YYREEE (reference sequence). This CDR3 region has 12 residues. Trimming removed 6 bases from V and 4 bases from J, with 8 bases in between.

The CDR3 spells CAIRVSDSYEQYF. The CDR3 nucleotides read TGTGCCATCAGGGTTTCCGACTCCTACGAGCAGTACTTC. The V and J genes are TRBV10-3 and TRBJ2-7; D unresolved. The V end was cut by 6 bases, the J end by 0 bases, with 9 bases between. This CDR3 comprises 13 residues. The germline V gene has CDR1 ENHRY and CDR2 SYGVKD.

The V and J genes are TRBV4-2 and TRBJ1-2, with TRBD1 identical over 8 bases. V lost 6 bases and J lost 7; bases outside the gene matches: 13. The V gene's germline CDR1 is LGHNA and CDR2 YNFKEQ. CDR3 length: 15 residues. Here the CDR3 DNA reads TGTGCCAGCAGTAAGGGAACCGGGACAGGTCGTGGCTACACCTTC. It translates to CASSKGTGTGRGYTF.

The rearrangement uses TRBV9 and TRBJ2-1, with 12 bases aligning to TRBD2. CDR1 SGDLS and CDR2 YYNGEE come from the germline V gene. The J segment lost 9 bases and the V segment lost 4 bases, leaving 11 bases of the junction unmatched. This CDR3 has 16 residues. CDR3 sequence: CASSPAGTSGSFEQFF. Here the CDR3 DNA reads TGTGCCAGCAGCCCGGCCGGGACTAGCGGGTCCTTTGAGCAGTTCTTC.

The chain joins TRBV9 to TRBJ1-1, with TRBD1 matching over 7 bases. Germline V gene data show CDR1 as SGDLS and CDR2 as YYNGEE. The CDR3 is made up of 13 amino acids. J gave up 5 bases and V 4 bases, and 5 bases lay outside the gene matches. CDR3 coding DNA: TGTGCCAGCAGCCCCTCAGGGGGGACTGAAGCTTTCTTT. Its translation: CASSPSGGTEAFF.

This clone was detected only once. This chain connects TRBV27 to TRBJ2-3; D call uncertain. V lost 3 bases, J lost 0 bases, and 4 bases lay in between. The CDR3 is 13 amino acids. CDR1 MNHEY and CDR2 SMNVEV come from the germline V gene (reference sequence). This CDR3 reads CASSLDSTDTQYF. The CDR3 region has the DNA TGTGCCAGCAGTTTGGACAGCACAGATACGCAGTATTTT.

The chain joins TRBV29-1 to TRBJ1-2; 8 bases agree with TRBD1. Germline CDR1 reads SQVTM; CDR2 reads ANQGSEA. The CDR3 sequence is 13 residues long. Losses at the gene ends were 7 bases for V and 5 bases for J; bases not matched to a gene: 9. CDR3: CSAQDRAAYGYTF. DNA for the CDR3: TGCAGCGCCCAGGACAGGGCAGCTTATGGCTACACCTTC.